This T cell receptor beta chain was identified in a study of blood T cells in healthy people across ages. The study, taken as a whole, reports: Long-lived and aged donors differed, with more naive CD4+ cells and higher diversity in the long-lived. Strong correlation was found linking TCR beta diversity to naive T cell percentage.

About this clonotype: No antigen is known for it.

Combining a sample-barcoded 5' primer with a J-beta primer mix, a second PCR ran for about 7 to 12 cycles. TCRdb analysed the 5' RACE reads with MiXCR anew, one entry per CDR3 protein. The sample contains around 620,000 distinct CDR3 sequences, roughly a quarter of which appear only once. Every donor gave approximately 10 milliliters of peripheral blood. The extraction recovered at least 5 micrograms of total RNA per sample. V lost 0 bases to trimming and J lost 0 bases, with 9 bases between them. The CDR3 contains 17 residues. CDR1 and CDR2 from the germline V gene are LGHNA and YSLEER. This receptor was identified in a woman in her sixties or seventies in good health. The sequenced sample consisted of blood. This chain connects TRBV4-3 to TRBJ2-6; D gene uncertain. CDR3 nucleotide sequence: TGCGCCAGCAGCCAAGACTACGGCTCCTCTGGGGCCAACGTCCTGACTTTC. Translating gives CASSQDYGSSGANVLTF.